This TCR beta chain came from a study of blood T cell repertoires in COVID-19. Whole-study context: Sample material is recorded as cDNA or gDNA derived from T cells, B-cell-depleted T cells, or PBMCs.

Per germline, CDR1 MDHEN and CDR2 SYDVKM. The ends were cut back, 5 bases at V and 5 bases at J, with 33 bases in the middle. The CDR3 sequence is 20 residues long. Original analysis: Reference gene primers were amplified, and this amplification served to estimate nucleated cell counts. Assay: immunoSEQ multiplex PCR; the TCRdb copy retains only in-frame clones and omits some. V and J calls and clone size are copied from that table; D and trimming were computed from the DNA. The table has more than 75,000 clones, around 83% seen once. The source of this sequence is a man aged 55-75 years with acute or convalescent COVID-19. V gene TRBV28 combines with J gene TRBJ2-5; D may be TRBD1 (6 bases). The sequenced sample consisted of peripheral blood. In nucleotides, the CDR3 is TGTGCCAGCAGTCCGACCGTATTGTTCCAGGGGAAGGGGGTCCTCGAGACCCAGTACTTC. Translated, it gives CASSPTVLFQGKGVLETQYF.